Below, 25 T cell receptor beta chains from the same sample are listed, as sequenced in a study of blood T cell repertoires in COVID-19. The method was immunoSEQ multiplex PCR; TCRdb's version includes in-frame clones alone and lacks a portion of them. The sample lists about 440,000 clones, 85% to 90% seen once, with roughly 4% in the top ten. Sequencing was done on a sample of peripheral blood. The receptors stem from a woman aged 30 to 39 with acute or convalescent COVID-19.

V gene TRBV29-1 combines with J gene TRBJ1-2; D is undetermined. The CDR3 consists of 13 residues. Germline CDR1 and CDR2: SQVTM and ANQGSEA. Trimming left V 4 bases short and J 6 bases short, with 15 bases between. CDR3 loop: CSVGVGMTHGYTF. In DNA, the CDR3 is TGCAGCGTTGGGGTCGGCATGACTCATGGCTACACCTTC. The variable domain in full, completed from reference TRBV29-1 and TRBJ1-2, reads SAVISQKPSRDICQRGTSLTIQCQVDSQVTMMFWYRQQPGQSLTLIATANQGSEATYESGFVIDKFPISRPNLTFSTLTVSNMSPEDSSIYLCSVGVGMTHGYTFGSGTRLTVV.

This clone was found a few times. V and J are TRBV6-1 and TRBJ1-6; no reliable D call. Between the trimmed V and J ends, which lost 1 base and 4 bases, there was a span of 8 bases. Germline CDR1 MNHNS, CDR2 SASEGT. The length of the CDR3 is 15 residues. This CDR3 is CASSEEAGYNSPLHF. The DNA of the CDR3 is TGTGCCAGCAGTGAAGAGGCGGGTTATAATTCACCCCTCCACTTT.

The rearrangement links TRBV6-6 to TRBJ1-6; D gene uncertain. The CDR3 sequence is 13 residues long. Germline CDR1 is MNHNY and CDR2 is SVGAGI (reference sequence). Trimming removed 0 bases from V and 10 bases from J, with 7 bases in between. CDR3 DNA sequence: TGTGCCAGCAGTTACTCTGAGGGCTCACCCCTCCACTTT. Its translation: CASSYSEGSPLHF.

The chain employs TRBV18 and TRBJ2-3, with D perhaps TRBD2 (5 bases). Germline values: CDR1 KGHSH, CDR2 LQKENI. V lost 3 bases and J lost 5, with 18 bases in between. This CDR3 region has 16 residues. CDR3 nucleotide sequence: TGTGCCAGCTCACCCCAGAAAGTCCGGGGAAGAGATACGCAGTATTTT. The encoded protein is CASSPQKVRGRDTQYF.

The chain couples TRBV5-5 to TRBJ1-1; tentative D call: TRBD1 (5 bases). Germline values: CDR1 SGHKS, CDR2 YYEKEE (reference sequence). The CDR3 is 15 residues long. V was cut by 0 bases and J by 0 bases, with 9 bases left in between. The CDR3 region has the DNA TGTGCCAGCAGCTTGGTAGGGGTTATGAACACTGAAGCTTTCTTT. It translates to CASSLVGVMNTEAFF. The complete variable domain, with remaining parts taken from reference TRBV5-5 and TRBJ1-1, reads DAGVTQSPTHLIKTRGQQVTLRCSPISGHKSVSWYQQVLGQGPQFIFQYYEKEERGRGNFPDRFSARQFPNYSSELNVNALLLGDSALYLCASSLVGVMNTEAFFGQGTRLTVV.

This clone has only a few counts. The rearrangement uses TRBV6-5 and TRBJ1-1; weak D call: TRBD1 (6 bases). The CDR3 length is 15 residues. In germline, CDR1 is MNHEY, CDR2 SVGAGI. V was shortened by 0 bases and J by 1 base, with 9 bases between the two germline ends. CDR3 residues: CASSYSGHQNTEAFF. CDR3 nucleotide sequence: TGTGCCAGCAGTTACTCGGGACACCAGAACACTGAAGCTTTCTTT.

In DNA form, the CDR3 reads TGTGCCAGCAGTTACGATAGCGGGGAGCAAGAGACCCAGTACTTC. Protein product: CASSYDSGEQETQYF. The rearrangement links TRBV6-5 to TRBJ2-5, with 8 bases matching TRBD2. V lost 2 bases to trimming and J lost 2 bases; unmatched junction nucleotides: 4. Germline V gene data show CDR1 as MNHEY and CDR2 as SVGAGI. This CDR3 spans 15 amino acids.

The chain combines TRBV4-1 with TRBJ2-7; the D gene is possibly TRBD1 (6 bases). Germline CDR1 reads MGHRA; CDR2 reads YSYEKL. V lost 3 bases to trimming and J lost 0 bases, with 12 bases between them. This CDR3 is built from 15 residues. The DNA of the CDR3 is TGCGCCAGCAGCCAGGGCCTAGGGGGCTCCTACGAGCAGTACTTC. This codes for CASSQGLGGSYEQYF.

The chain joins TRBV7-9 to TRBJ1-3, with 8 bases aligning to TRBD1. The CDR3 is made up of 17 amino acids. Germline V gene sequence: CDR1 SEHNR, CDR2 FQNEAQ (reference sequence). V trimming: 4 bases; J trimming: 5 bases; junction bases outside the gene matches: 13. Written as DNA, the CDR3 is TGTGCCAGCAGCTCTGGGGTCGGACAGGGAGGTAGAAACACCATATATTTT. This translates into CASSSGVGQGGRNTIYF.

The CDR3 spells CASSLEFGVHEQYF. DNA of the CDR3: TGTGCCAGCAGCTTGGAGTTTGGAGTCCACGAGCAGTACTTC. The V and J genes are TRBV5-6 and TRBJ2-7, with D unresolved. The CDR3 is 14 amino acids. Trimming pared 0 bases from V and 5 bases from J, leaving 12 bases between. The germline gives CDR1 SGHDT, CDR2 YYEEEE.

The chain uses TRBV13 and TRBJ1-4; TRBD1 matches at 9 bases. This CDR3 has 14 residues. Germline assignment: CDR1 PRHDT and CDR2 FYEKMQ (reference sequence). Trimming at V came to 4 bases and at J to 10 bases, leaving 7 bases not matched to a gene. The CDR3 DNA sequence: TGTGCCAGCAGCTCGGGACAGGGAACTGGAAAACTGTTTTTT. Protein sequence: CASSSGQGTGKLFF.

V usage is TRBV10-1 and J usage is TRBJ2-3; 14 bases fit TRBD2. After removal of 0 bases from V and 4 bases from J, the junction contained 3 bases not matched to a gene. Germline CDR1 reads WNHNN; CDR2 reads SYGVQD (reference sequence). The CDR3 loop spans 17 amino acids. DNA for the CDR3: TGCGCCAGCAGTGAGTCGAAGACTAGCGGGGGGGCAGATACGCAGTATTTT. Translated, it gives CASSESKTSGGADTQYF.

Worth noting for this clone: A far larger clone is one base from this, pointing to a likely read error. V usage is TRBV7-8 and J usage is TRBJ2-2; maybe TRBD1 (5 bases). V lost 1 base to trimming and J lost 4 bases, with 7 bases between them. The germline V gene has CDR1 SGHVS and CDR2 FQNEAQ. The CDR3 has 14 amino acids. Here the CDR3 DNA reads TGTGCCAGCAGCTTAGTTAGGGGCACCGGGGAGCTGTTTTTT. This encodes CASSLVRGTGELFF.

This chain uses TRBV29-1 with TRBJ1-1; D unresolved. Trimming took 3 bases from V and 0 from J, leaving 11 bases between them. This CDR3 is built from 14 residues. Per the germline V gene, CDR1 is SQVTM and CDR2 is ANQGSEA. Here the CDR3 reads CSVERKLMNTEAFF. The CDR3 DNA sequence: TGCAGCGTTGAGAGGAAATTAATGAACACTGAAGCTTTCTTT.

The gene calls are TRBV10-3 and TRBJ2-7, with 14 positions matching TRBD2. V shed 4 bases and J 6 bases; nucleotides not matched to a gene: 8. The CDR3 sequence is 16 residues long. Looked up from germline, CDR1 is ENHRY and CDR2 is SYGVKD. The CDR3: CAISGSGLAGEGEQYF. Written as DNA, the CDR3 is TGTGCCATCAGTGGGTCGGGACTAGCGGGGGAAGGCGAGCAGTACTTC.

The chain couples TRBV6-1 to TRBJ1-5; D is perhaps TRBD1 (5 bases). The CDR3 runs to 15 residues. Germline V gene data show CDR1 as MNHNS and CDR2 as SASEGT. The germline V and J ends were trimmed by 2 bases and 7 bases, with 15 bases remaining between them. As DNA, the CDR3 is TGTGCCAGCAGTGAACTAGGAGGGGCCAGACAGCCCCAGCATTTT. Encoded protein: CASSELGGARQPQHF.

As regards this clone: The sample contains more than one DNA sequence encoding this CDR3. This sequence joins TRBV7-9 and TRBJ2-7; D gene unclear. Per germline, CDR1 SEHNR and CDR2 FQNEAQ (reference sequence). V was clipped by 2 bases and J by 0 bases, with 5 bases between them. This CDR3 contains 13 residues. CDR3 residues: CASSLPNSYEQYF. The CDR3 nucleotides are TGTGCCAGCAGCTTACCAAACTCCTACGAGCAGTACTTC. The full variable domain, with the rest looked up from reference TRBV7-9 and TRBJ2-7, is DTGVSQNPRHKITKRGQNVTFRCDPISEHNRLYWYRQTLGQGPEFLTYFQNEAQLEKSRLLSDRFSAERPKGSFSTLEIQRTEQGDSAMYLCASSLPNSYEQYFGPGTRLTVT.

The V and J genes are TRBV5-1 and TRBJ2-7, with 7 bases lining up with TRBD1. Germline V gives CDR1 SGHRS, CDR2 YFSETQ. The CDR3 spans 16 residues. V shed 0 bases, J shed 7 bases, and the junction held 13 bases outside the gene matches. CDR3 sequence (DNA): TGCGCCAGCAGCTTGGCCTCGGGACAGCCTTCTTTGGAGCAGTACTTC. Its protein is CASSLASGQPSLEQYF.

The chain employs TRBV3-1 (or the pseudogene TRBV3-2) and TRBJ2-7; tentative D call: TRBD2 (6 bases). The ends were cut back, 0 bases at V and 6 bases at J, with 15 bases in the middle. This CDR3 comprises 15 residues. Germline V gene lookup returns CDR1 LGHDT and CDR2 YNNKEL (reference sequence). The CDR3 here is CASSQDSAGSREQYF. The CDR3 DNA sequence: TGTGCCAGCAGCCAAGATTCGGCGGGGTCTCGCGAGCAGTACTTC.

Concerning this clone: Within the sample, other DNA sequences also encode this same CDR3. The chain employs TRBV4-1 and TRBJ1-1; TRBD1 is a possible D gene (5 bases). This CDR3 is built from 14 residues. Between the trimmed V and J ends, which lost 1 base and 4 bases, there was a span of 10 bases. Germline V gene sequence: CDR1 MGHRA, CDR2 YSYEKL. The CDR3 DNA reads TGCGCCAGCAGCCAAGGATCGGGGGTCACTGAAGCTTTCTTT. Translating gives CASSQGSGVTEAFF.

This clone was seen only a few times. The rearrangement uses TRBV12-3 or TRBV12-4 and TRBJ2-7; D gene ambiguous. The germline V and J ends were trimmed by 5 bases and 2 bases, with 10 bases remaining between them. The CDR3 extends over 13 amino acids. The DNA for the CDR3 is TGTGCCAGCAGTACCCGACAAACCTACGAGCAGTACTTC. It specifies CASSTRQTYEQYF.

This sequence joins TRBV10-1 and TRBJ2-7, with D possibly being TRBD2 (5 bases). The CDR3 runs to 15 residues. Trimming cost V 0 bases and J 7 bases, with 16 bases left between them. Germline V lookup: CDR1 WNHNN, CDR2 SYGVQD (reference sequence). CDR3 sequence (DNA): TGCGCCAGCAGTGAGTCCGGGGTCCCTTCGGGGGAGCAGTACTTC. It encodes CASSESGVPSGEQYF.

V is TRBV5-8 and J is TRBJ1-3; D is unclear. The CDR3 is made up of 14 amino acids. CDR1 and CDR2 (germline): SGHTS, YDEGEE. Deletions cut 8 bases from V and 0 bases from J, with 12 bases between. The CDR3 protein is CARGLPDSGNTIYF. The CDR3 nucleotides are TGTGCCAGAGGACTACCGGACTCTGGAAACACCATATATTTT.

This clone was recorded only once. The V gene is TRBV19, the J gene TRBJ1-5; 7 bases agree with TRBD1. V shed 4 bases and J 2 bases; nucleotides not matched to a gene: 8. Germline CDR1 is LNHDA and CDR2 is SQIVND (reference sequence). The CDR3 contains 16 residues. CDR3 loop: CASSTQGPGGNQPQHF. The CDR3 DNA follows: TGTGCCAGTAGTACACAGGGGCCGGGAGGCAATCAGCCCCAGCATTTT.

As DNA, the CDR3 is TGTGCCACCAGTGGACCGGGACAGGGGGCGGGGCAGCCCCAGCATTTT. It yields the protein CATSGPGQGAGQPQHF. The rearrangement joins TRBV24-1 to TRBJ1-5; 12 bases are shared with TRBD1. With 5 bases clipped from V and 7 bases from J, the junction kept 8 bases outside the gene matches. CDR3 size: 16 residues. Germline V gives CDR1 KGHDR, CDR2 SFDVKD.